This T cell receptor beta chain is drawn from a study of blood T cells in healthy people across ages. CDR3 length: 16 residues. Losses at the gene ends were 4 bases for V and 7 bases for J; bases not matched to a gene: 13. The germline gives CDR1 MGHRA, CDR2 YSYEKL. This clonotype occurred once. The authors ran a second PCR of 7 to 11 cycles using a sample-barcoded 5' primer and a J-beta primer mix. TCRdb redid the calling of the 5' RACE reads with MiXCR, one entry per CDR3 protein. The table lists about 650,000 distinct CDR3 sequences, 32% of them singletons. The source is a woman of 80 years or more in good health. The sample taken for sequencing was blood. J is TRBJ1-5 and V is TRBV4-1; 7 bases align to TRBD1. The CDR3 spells CASSPRGDSTKQPQHF. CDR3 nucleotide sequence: TGCGCCAGCAGCCCCCGAGGGGACAGTACCAAGCAGCCCCAGCATTTT.